These 24 T cell receptor beta chains originate from one sample sequenced in a study of blood T cell repertoires in COVID-19. The protocol was immunoSEQ multiplex PCR, while the TCRdb copy is restricted to in-frame clones and leaves out a portion. In the table there are tens of thousands of clones, 60% to 80% of which are singletons. Material: peripheral blood. The source of these receptors is a woman in her seventies with acute or convalescent COVID-19.

The table lists this clone with a few counts. CDR3 loop: CATSKGNVENEKLFF. The DNA for the CDR3 is TGTGCCACCAGCAAGGGGAATGTGGAAAATGAAAAACTGTTTTTT. The V call is TRBV15, the J call TRBJ1-4; tentative D call: TRBD1 (5 bases). The CDR3 has 15 residues. CDR1 is LNHNV, CDR2 YYDKDF, per germline (reference sequence). V gave up 4 bases and J gave up 5 bases, with 14 bases separating them.

The chain has TRBV2 and TRBJ1-1; D unresolved. V lost 7 bases and J 7 bases, leaving 19 bases between the germline ends. The germline V gene encodes CDR1 SNHLY and CDR2 FYNNEI. The CDR3 runs to 14 residues. The CDR3 sequence: CASIPRATEFEAFF. For the CDR3, the DNA is TGTGCCAGCATCCCTCGAGCCACTGAGTTTGAAGCTTTCTTT.

This clone was counted a few times. Other DNA sequences in the same sample also yield this CDR3. The rearrangement links TRBV5-1 to TRBJ2-1, with D possibly TRBD2 on 5 matching bases. The germline V gene encodes CDR1 SGHRS and CDR2 YFSETQ. V was trimmed by 0 bases and J by 2 bases, leaving 9 bases between them. The CDR3 has 15 residues. The CDR3 bases are TGCGCCAGCAGCTTGGAGGCGGGCGCCTACAATGAGCAGTTCTTC. Translated, it gives CASSLEAGAYNEQFF. Complete variable domain (other parts from reference TRBV5-1 and TRBJ2-1): KAGVTQTPRYLIKTRGQQVTLSCSPISGHRSVSWYQQTPGQGLQFLFEYFSETQRNKGNFPGRFSGRQFSNSRSEMNVSTLELGDSALYLCASSLEAGAYNEQFFGPGTRLTVL.

The chain carries TRBV6-4 and TRBJ2-7, with 10 bases matching TRBD1. The CDR3 is made up of 13 amino acids. Per germline, CDR1 MRHNA and CDR2 SNTAGT. The ends lost 2 bases at V and 6 bases at J; junction bases unmatched: 1. CDR3 amino acids: CASSDGDRGEQYF. The CDR3 DNA sequence: TGTGCCAGCAGTGACGGGGACAGGGGCGAGCAGTACTTC.

This chain joins TRBV30 and TRBJ2-6, with D possibly TRBD1 on 5 matching bases. V lost 3 bases to trimming and J lost 0 bases, with 12 bases between them. Germline CDR1 and CDR2: GTSNPN and SVGIG (reference sequence). The CDR3 length is 16 residues. CDR3 sequence: CAWRTAGGSGANVLTF. The CDR3 nucleotides are TGTGCCTGGAGGACAGCCGGCGGCTCTGGGGCCAACGTCCTGACTTTC.

The gene calls are TRBV19 and TRBJ1-5, with D possibly being TRBD1 (5 bases). Trimming removed 11 bases at V and 6 bases at J, with 17 bases between. Germline assignment: CDR1 LNHDA and CDR2 SQIVND (reference sequence). The CDR3 contains 13 residues. CDR3 region: CASRFQGGQPQHF. The CDR3 DNA reads TGTGCCTCCCGATTCCAGGGTGGTCAGCCCCAGCATTTT.

The V gene is TRBV18, the J gene TRBJ2-3; 8 nucleotides align to TRBD1. V lost 3 bases and J lost 1; bases outside the gene matches: 6. The V gene's germline CDR1 is KGHSH and CDR2 LQKENI. The CDR3 spans 16 residues. The CDR3 here is CASSPRTGRGTDTQYF. In nucleotides, the CDR3 is TGTGCCAGCTCACCCCGGACAGGGCGTGGCACAGATACGCAGTATTTT.

V gene TRBV28 combines with J gene TRBJ1-2; the D is unclear. Germline V gene lookup returns CDR1 MDHEN and CDR2 SYDVKM. This CDR3 region has 15 residues. V dropped 4 bases and J dropped 0 bases, with 12 bases sitting between them. The CDR3 DNA reads TGTGCCAGCAGTTCCCAGACAAGCCCTAACTATGGCTACACCTTC. This encodes CASSSQTSPNYGYTF.

This clone was detected only once. The rearrangement uses TRBV4-2 and TRBJ1-4; 8 bases are a match to TRBD1. Germline-derived CDR1 and CDR2 are LGHNA and YNFKEQ. This CDR3 has 16 residues. V shed 3 bases, J shed 10 bases, and the junction held 13 bases outside the gene matches. The CDR3: CASSHETQGAQGKLFF. CDR3 sequence (DNA): TGTGCCAGCAGCCACGAAACCCAGGGGGCGCAGGGAAAACTGTTTTTT.

This chain joins TRBV6-2 or TRBV6-3 and TRBJ1-1, with D possibly being TRBD1 (5 bases). Germline V CDR1 and CDR2: MNHEY, SVGEGT. The length of the CDR3 is 14 residues. V gave up 4 bases and J gave up 2 bases, with 11 bases separating them. The CDR3 spells CASSSLTGNTEAFF. The CDR3 coding sequence is TGTGCCAGCAGTTCCCTAACAGGTAACACTGAAGCTTTCTTT.

CDR3 protein: CASSPRGGIADTQYF. The CDR3 region has the DNA TGTGCCAGCAGCCCCCGGGGGGGTATAGCAGATACGCAGTATTTT. The V call is TRBV5-5, the J call TRBJ2-3, with 8 bases aligning to TRBD2. Trimming at V came to 4 bases and at J to 4 bases, leaving 8 bases not matched to a gene. The CDR3 has 15 residues. Germline values: CDR1 SGHKS, CDR2 YYEKEE (reference sequence).

This clone was recorded a few times. The chain carries TRBV20-1 and TRBJ1-1; D is ambiguous. The CDR3 runs 12 residues. V shed 3 bases and J shed 1 base, with 6 bases lying between them. Germline loops: CDR1 DFQATT, CDR2 SNEGSKA (reference sequence). The CDR3 nucleotides are TGCAGTGCTAGTGTCGGGAACACTGAAGCTTTCTTT. Translation: CSASVGNTEAFF.

V usage is TRBV10-1 and J usage is TRBJ1-3, with D perhaps TRBD1 (5 bases). V gave up 8 bases and J gave up 3 bases, with 17 bases separating them. The length of the CDR3 is 15 residues. Germline V gene lookup returns CDR1 WNHNN and CDR2 SYGVQD (reference sequence). The CDR3 DNA is TGCGCCAGCCTTTCGGGGGGGAATGGTGGAAACACCATATATTTT. Protein sequence: CASLSGGNGGNTIYF.

This chain joins TRBV9 and TRBJ1-1, with TRBD1 matching over 8 bases. Germline assignment: CDR1 SGDLS and CDR2 YYNGEE. V lost 2 bases, J lost 5 bases, and 11 bases stayed unmatched. This CDR3 spans 16 amino acids. The CDR3 is CASSVGPGGSGTEAFF. DNA for the CDR3: TGTGCCAGCAGCGTGGGCCCAGGGGGCTCGGGTACTGAAGCTTTCTTT.

This clone showed up just a few times. This chain connects TRBV10-2 to TRBJ2-2; D gene uncertain. With 4 bases removed from V and 2 bases from J, the gap between germline ends came to 14 bases. The CDR3 covers 16 residues. The V gene's germline CDR1 is WSHSY and CDR2 SAAADI. This CDR3 is CASSAPRRSNTGELFF. The DNA of the CDR3 is TGCGCCAGCAGTGCCCCCCGGAGATCAAACACCGGGGAGCTGTTTTTT.

V gene TRBV11-2 combines with J gene TRBJ2-3; 9 bases line up with TRBD1. This CDR3 region has 16 residues. Germline CDR1 is SGHAT and CDR2 is FQNNGV. V lost 4 bases to trimming and J lost 0 bases; unmatched junction nucleotides: 5. The CDR3 here is CASSSRQGDSTDTQYF. CDR3 bases: TGTGCCAGCAGCTCCAGACAGGGGGACAGCACAGATACGCAGTATTTT.

V usage is TRBV18 and J usage is TRBJ1-1; tentatively, D is TRBD1 (5 bases). V gave up 6 bases and J gave up 1 base, with 9 bases separating them. CDR1 and CDR2 (germline): KGHSH, LQKENI. The CDR3 has 13 amino acids. The CDR3 DNA follows: TGTGCCAGCTCCCCTACAGGGAACACTGAAGCTTTCTTT. Its translation is CASSPTGNTEAFF.

This chain links TRBV5-1 with TRBJ1-1; D might be TRBD1 (6 bases). V lost 1 base, J lost 4 bases, and 11 bases lay in between. This CDR3 contains 14 residues. Germline CDR1 reads SGHRS; CDR2 reads YFSETQ. CDR3 residues: CASSLQQGGTEAFF. CDR3 DNA sequence: TGCGCCAGCAGCTTGCAACAGGGTGGCACTGAAGCTTTCTTT.

The chain carries TRBV18 and TRBJ1-4; D possibly corresponds to TRBD1 (5 bases). Trimming stripped 2 bases from V and 3 bases from J, with 10 bases between. This CDR3 region has 15 residues. Germline V gene lookup returns CDR1 KGHSH and CDR2 LQKENI. CDR3 sequence: CASSPRATANEKLFF. The CDR3 region has the DNA TGTGCCAGCTCACCAAGGGCGACAGCTAATGAAAAACTGTTTTTT.

DNA for the CDR3: TGTGCCAGCAGTTCTTCCGATAGTTATGAGCAGTTCTTC. It is translated as CASSSSDSYEQFF. The chain uses TRBV12-3 or TRBV12-4 and TRBJ2-1; D is unclear. Deletions cut 4 bases from V and 8 bases from J, with 12 bases between. This CDR3 is 13 amino acids long.

The chain employs TRBV4-1 and TRBJ2-6, with no clear D. CDR1 and CDR2 (germline): MGHRA, YSYEKL. The CDR3 extends over 15 amino acids. V was cut by 0 bases and J by 4 bases, with 7 bases left in between. In DNA form, the CDR3 reads TGCGCCAGCAGCCAAGATGGTCAGGGGGCCAACGTCCTGACTTTC. Protein sequence: CASSQDGQGANVLTF.

Written as DNA, the CDR3 is TGTGCCAGCAGTCGCCAATATCAGACAGGGGGCGCGGTCCACGAGCAGTACTTC. Translated: CASSRQYQTGGAVHEQYF. The chain employs TRBV27 and TRBJ2-7; 10 nucleotides line up with TRBD1. The CDR3 extends over 18 amino acids. After removal of 5 bases from V and 5 bases from J, the junction contained 18 bases not matched to a gene. The germline V gene has CDR1 MNHEY and CDR2 SMNVEV (reference sequence).

The chain uses TRBV5-1 and TRBJ1-6; D is possibly TRBD1 (5 bases). Per germline, CDR1 SGHRS and CDR2 YFSETQ. The CDR3 is 16 residues long. V dropped 4 bases and J dropped 2 bases, with 13 bases sitting between them. The CDR3 DNA reads TGCGCCAGCAGCGAGTCAGGGTGGCCCTATAATTCACCCCTCCACTTT. It yields the protein CASSESGWPYNSPLHF.

The V and J genes are TRBV28 and TRBJ2-1, with TRBD1 identical over 8 bases. This CDR3 is 18 amino acids long. Germline V gene data show CDR1 as MDHEN and CDR2 as SYDVKM. Trimming took 3 bases from V and 3 from J; bases not matched to a gene: 13. In DNA form, the CDR3 reads TGTGCCAGCAGTTTTGGGGAATCAGACAGGGGTTACTACAATGAGCAGTTCTTC. Protein product: CASSFGESDRGYYNEQFF.